The text below deals with one T cell receptor beta chain. The antigen remains undetermined. The data belong to a study of regulatory T cells in long-lasting Graves disease. Time point given: newly diagnosed GD, antithyroid drugs for less than 3 months. Construction of the TCR library relied on RNA isolated from PBMCs. The CDR3 runs to 16 residues. V shed 4 bases and J 1 base; nucleotides not matched to a gene: 6. Germline lookup yields CDR1 SNHLY and CDR2 FYNNEI. iRepertoire HTBI primers and Arm-PCR of CDR3 regions built TCR beta libraries. TCRdb re-called the multiplex PCR reads through MiXCR, storing one row per CDR3 protein. Found here are a few hundred thousand distinct CDR3 sequences, 20% of them singletons; the top ten hold approximately 15%. Overall study findings and caveats: Newly diagnosed Graves' patients had higher TCR diversity than persistent ones.

This rearrangement joins TRBV2 to TRBJ2-5, with 10 bases that match TRBD1. This specimen was peripheral blood mononuclear cells (PBMCs), taken at new diagnosis, from a patient treated with antithyroid drugs. This TCR derives from a female donor with Graves disease. The CDR3 region is CASSAAGTGAQETQYF. CDR3 in DNA: TGTGCCAGCAGTGCCGCTGGGACAGGGGCCCAAGAGACCCAGTACTTC.